This T cell receptor beta chain derives from a study of long-term antiretroviral therapy in people with HIV. The CDR3 length is 14 residues. V was clipped by 3 bases and J by 0 bases, with 3 bases between them. Germline V gene sequence: CDR1 MNHEY, CDR2 SMNVEV (reference sequence). This was the immunoSEQ v3.0 assay at survey level. Produced via immunoSEQ multiplex PCR; TCRdb's table is partial and in-frame only. The table shows around 25,000 clones, with about 80% occurring only once. The sample holds a few counts of this clone. The rearrangement joins TRBV27 to TRBJ2-6; D is ambiguous. This specimen was unsorted PBMCs, taken 1.1 years before starting antiretroviral therapy. This receptor was identified in a woman aged 25 to 39 with HIV. In nucleotides, the CDR3 is TGTGCCAGCAGTTTGGGCTCTGGGGCCAACGTCCTGACTTTC. Amino acids: CASSLGSGANVLTF. Filled out from reference TRBV27 and TRBJ2-6, the complete variable domain reads EAQVTQNPRYLITVTGKKLTVTCSQNMNHEYMSWYRQDPGLGLRQIYYSMNVEVTDKGDVPEGYKVSRKEKRNFPLILESPSPNQTSLYFCASSLGSGANVLTFGAGSRLTVL.